This TCR beta chain was documented in a study of T cell responses to AZD1222 COVID-19 vaccine. Study-level information: Second-dose timings of about 4 or about 12 weeks were pooled.

General study results and limits: Mostly white British, mostly female donors; authors suggested clonal diversity may be underestimated. Seropositivity was recorded at baseline in only a handful of AZD1222 recipients.

About this clone itself: Its antigen remains unknown.

V was trimmed by 4 bases and J by 1 base, leaving 11 bases between them. This CDR3 is 16 amino acids long. Germline assignment: CDR1 LNHDA and CDR2 SQIVND (reference sequence). The repertoire was sequenced with immunoSEQ multiplex PCR; TCRdb's copy has only in-frame clones and lacks some. The sample gives about 150,000 clones, about 93% of which show up once; about 5.1% is in the top ten. The input for sequencing was peripheral blood, taken on day 0 of AZD1222 vaccination. J is TRBJ2-6 and V is TRBV19; D call uncertain. The receptor's source is an adult in good health. The CDR3 loop reads CASSRPQLSGANVLTF. As DNA, the CDR3 is TGTGCCAGTAGTAGGCCCCAATTATCTGGGGCCAACGTCCTGACTTTC.